This entry features one T cell receptor beta chain sequence. The table came from immunoSEQ multiplex PCR; TCRdb's copy has only in-frame clones and leaves some out. The table shows 110,000 or so clones, with 70% to 90% occurring only once. The data stem from a study of blood T cell repertoires in COVID-19. Germline lookup yields CDR1 DFQATT and CDR2 SNEGSKA (reference sequence). The CDR3 is made up of 14 amino acids. V dropped 6 bases and J dropped 6; count of bases not matched to a gene: 10. Specimen: peripheral blood. This receptor was identified in a man aged 55 to 70 with acute or convalescent COVID-19. This chain connects TRBV20-1 to TRBJ2-3, with 9 bases that match TRBD2. The CDR3: CSASLAGIDDTQYF. The CDR3 DNA follows: TGCAGTGCCAGTCTAGCGGGAATTGACGATACGCAGTATTTT.